This T cell receptor beta chain was sequenced in a study of T cells in tuberculosis. In the study overall: Within 7 days of starting treatment, or before, PBMC were stored.

Sample time point: new active TB diagnosis, blood taken before or within 7 days of starting treatment. The method was immunoSEQ multiplex PCR; TCRdb's version includes in-frame clones alone and lacks a portion of them. The data contain more than 35,000 clones, less than 95% of them singletons. A remark on this clone: Its antigen remains unidentified.

The study's findings and limits: Cases with active tuberculosis were adults, while controls were adolescents.

Trimming took off 3 bases at V and 5 bases at J, with 10 bases between the two ends. The CDR3 has 13 amino acids. Germline V gene lookup returns CDR1 LNHDA and CDR2 SQIVND (reference sequence). The chain combines TRBV19 with TRBJ1-1; unclear D gene. The starting material was PBMCs, obtained at tuberculosis diagnosis. This clonotype originated in an adult with tuberculosis. DNA of the CDR3: TGTGCCAGTAGTATTATCCCGACTACTGAAGCTTTCTTT. Its protein is CASSIIPTTEAFF.